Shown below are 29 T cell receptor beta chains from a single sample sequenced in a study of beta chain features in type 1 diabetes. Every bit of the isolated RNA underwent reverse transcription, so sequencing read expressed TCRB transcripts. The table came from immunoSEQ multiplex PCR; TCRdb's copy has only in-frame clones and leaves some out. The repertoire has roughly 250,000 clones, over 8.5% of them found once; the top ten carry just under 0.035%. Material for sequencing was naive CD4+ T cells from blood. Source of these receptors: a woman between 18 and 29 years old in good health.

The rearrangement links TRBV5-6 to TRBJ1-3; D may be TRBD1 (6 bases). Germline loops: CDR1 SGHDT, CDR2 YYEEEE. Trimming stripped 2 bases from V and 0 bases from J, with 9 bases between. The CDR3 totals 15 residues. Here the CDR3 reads CASSFPGVSGNTIYF. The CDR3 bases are TGTGCCAGCAGCTTCCCAGGGGTCTCTGGAAACACCATATATTTT.

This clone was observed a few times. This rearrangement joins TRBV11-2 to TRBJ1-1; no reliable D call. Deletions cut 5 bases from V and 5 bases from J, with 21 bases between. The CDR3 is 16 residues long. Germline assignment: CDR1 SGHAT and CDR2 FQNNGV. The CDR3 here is CASSPIRGERWTEAFF. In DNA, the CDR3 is TGTGCCAGCAGCCCCATCCGCGGCGAGCGGTGGACTGAAGCTTTCTTT.

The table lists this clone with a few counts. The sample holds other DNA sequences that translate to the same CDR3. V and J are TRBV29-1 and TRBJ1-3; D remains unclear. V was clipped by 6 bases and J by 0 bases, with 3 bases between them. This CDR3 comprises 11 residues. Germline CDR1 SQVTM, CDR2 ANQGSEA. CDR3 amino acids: CSVVSGNTIYF. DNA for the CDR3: TGCAGCGTCGTCTCTGGAAACACCATATATTTT.

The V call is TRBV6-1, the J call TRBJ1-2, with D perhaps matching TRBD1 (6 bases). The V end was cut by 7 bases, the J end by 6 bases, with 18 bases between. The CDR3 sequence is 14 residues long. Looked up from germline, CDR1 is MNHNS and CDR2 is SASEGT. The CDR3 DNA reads TGTGCCAGCAACAAGCAAACAGGGATTGATGGCTACACCTTC. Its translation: CASNKQTGIDGYTF.

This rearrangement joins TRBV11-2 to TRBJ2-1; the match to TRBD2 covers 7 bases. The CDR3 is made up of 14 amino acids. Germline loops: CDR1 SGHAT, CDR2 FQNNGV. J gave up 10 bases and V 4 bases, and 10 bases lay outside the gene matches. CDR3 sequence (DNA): TGTGCCAGCAGCTCCGGGACTACTCCTCCCGAGCAGTTCTTC. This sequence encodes CASSSGTTPPEQFF.

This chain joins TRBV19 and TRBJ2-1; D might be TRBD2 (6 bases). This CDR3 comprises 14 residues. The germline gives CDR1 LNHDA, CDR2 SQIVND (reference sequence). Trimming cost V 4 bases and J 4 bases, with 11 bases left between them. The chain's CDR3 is CASSTQAGYNEQFF. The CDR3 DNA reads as TGTGCCAGTAGTACGCAGGCGGGGTACAATGAGCAGTTCTTC. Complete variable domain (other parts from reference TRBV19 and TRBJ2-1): DGGITQSPKYLFRKEGQNVTLSCEQNLNHDAMYWYRQDPGQGLRLIYYSQIVNDFQKGDIAEGYSVSREKKESFPLTVTSAQKNPTAFYLCASSTQAGYNEQFFGPGTRLTVL.

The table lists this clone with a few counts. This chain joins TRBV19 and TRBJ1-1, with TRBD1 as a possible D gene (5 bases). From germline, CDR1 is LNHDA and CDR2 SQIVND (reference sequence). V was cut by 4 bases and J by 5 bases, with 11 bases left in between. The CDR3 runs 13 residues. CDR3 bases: TGTGCCAGTAGTAAAGGGGCTTTGACTGAAGCTTTCTTT. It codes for CASSKGALTEAFF.

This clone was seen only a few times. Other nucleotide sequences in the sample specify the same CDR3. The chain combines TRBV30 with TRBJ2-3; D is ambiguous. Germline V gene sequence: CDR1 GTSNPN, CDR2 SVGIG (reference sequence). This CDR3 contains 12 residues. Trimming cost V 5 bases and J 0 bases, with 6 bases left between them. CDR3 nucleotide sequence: TGTGCCTGGGGCCGTAGCACAGATACGCAGTATTTT. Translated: CAWGRSTDTQYF.

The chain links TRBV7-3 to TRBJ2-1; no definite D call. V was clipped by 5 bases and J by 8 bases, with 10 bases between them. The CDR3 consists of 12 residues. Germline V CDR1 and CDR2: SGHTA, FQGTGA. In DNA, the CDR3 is TGTGCCAGCAGCCCCGACATGTATGAGCAGTTCTTC. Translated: CASSPDMYEQFF.

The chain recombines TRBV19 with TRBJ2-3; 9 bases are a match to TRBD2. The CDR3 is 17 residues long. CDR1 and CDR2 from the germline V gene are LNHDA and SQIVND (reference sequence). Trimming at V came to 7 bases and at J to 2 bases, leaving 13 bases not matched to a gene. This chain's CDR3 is CASTSRSPGLATDTQYF. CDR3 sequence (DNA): TGTGCCAGTACGAGCCGGTCTCCGGGACTAGCCACAGATACGCAGTATTTT.

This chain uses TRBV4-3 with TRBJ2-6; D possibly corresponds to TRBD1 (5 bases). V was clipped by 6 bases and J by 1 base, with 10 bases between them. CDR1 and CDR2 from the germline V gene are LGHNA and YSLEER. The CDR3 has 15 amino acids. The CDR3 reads CASRQTESGANVLTF. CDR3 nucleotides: TGCGCCAGCAGGCAGACAGAGTCTGGGGCCAACGTCCTGACTTTC.

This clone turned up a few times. CDR3: CAWSRSPGEQYF. As DNA, the CDR3 is TGTGCCTGGAGTAGGAGTCCAGGGGAGCAGTACTTC. The chain combines TRBV30 with TRBJ2-7; maybe TRBD1 (5 bases). Trimming removed 2 bases at V and 7 bases at J, with 12 bases between. The CDR3 is 12 amino acids. CDR1 is GTSNPN, CDR2 SVGIG, per germline (reference sequence).

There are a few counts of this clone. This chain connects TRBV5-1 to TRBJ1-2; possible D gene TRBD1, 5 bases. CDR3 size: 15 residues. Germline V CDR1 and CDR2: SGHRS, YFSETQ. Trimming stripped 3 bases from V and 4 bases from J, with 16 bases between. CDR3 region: CASSWGESGVYGYTF. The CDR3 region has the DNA TGCGCCAGCAGCTGGGGGGAATCCGGGGTCTATGGCTACACCTTC.

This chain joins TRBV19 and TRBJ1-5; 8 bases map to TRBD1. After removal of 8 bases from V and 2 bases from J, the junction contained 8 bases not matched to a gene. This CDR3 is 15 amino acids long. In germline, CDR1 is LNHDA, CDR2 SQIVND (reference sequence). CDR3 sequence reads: CASRNQGAGNQPQHF. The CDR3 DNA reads TGTGCCAGTCGTAACCAGGGGGCGGGCAATCAGCCCCAGCATTTT.

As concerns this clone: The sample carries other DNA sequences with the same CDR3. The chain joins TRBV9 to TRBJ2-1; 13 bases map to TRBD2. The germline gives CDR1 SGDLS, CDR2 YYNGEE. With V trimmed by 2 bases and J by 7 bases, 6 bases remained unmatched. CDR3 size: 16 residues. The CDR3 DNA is TGTGCCAGCAGCGTCGGCGGACTAGCGGGAGTAAATGAGCAGTTCTTC. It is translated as CASSVGGLAGVNEQFF.

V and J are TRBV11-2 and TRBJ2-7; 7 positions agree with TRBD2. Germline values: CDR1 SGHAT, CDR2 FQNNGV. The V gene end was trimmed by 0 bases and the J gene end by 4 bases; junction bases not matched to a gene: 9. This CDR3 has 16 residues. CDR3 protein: CASSLDRIGRMYEQYF. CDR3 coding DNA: TGTGCCAGCAGCTTAGATCGAATCGGGAGGATGTACGAGCAGTACTTC.

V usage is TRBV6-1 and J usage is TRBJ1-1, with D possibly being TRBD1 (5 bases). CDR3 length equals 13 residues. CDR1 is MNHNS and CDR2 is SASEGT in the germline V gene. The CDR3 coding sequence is TGTGTAATACAGGTGACCTTGAACACTGAAGCTTTCTTT. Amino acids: CVIQVTLNTEAFF.

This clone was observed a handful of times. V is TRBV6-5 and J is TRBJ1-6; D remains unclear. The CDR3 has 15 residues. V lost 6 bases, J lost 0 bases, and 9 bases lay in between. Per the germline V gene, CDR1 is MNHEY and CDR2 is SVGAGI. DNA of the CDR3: TGTGCCAGCAGCGGTGAGGGCTCCTATAATTCACCCCTCCACTTT. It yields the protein CASSGEGSYNSPLHF.

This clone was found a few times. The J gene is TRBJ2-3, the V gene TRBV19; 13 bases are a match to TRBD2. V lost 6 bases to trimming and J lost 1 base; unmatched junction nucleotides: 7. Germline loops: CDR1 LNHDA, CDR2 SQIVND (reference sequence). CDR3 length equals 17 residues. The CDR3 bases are TGTGCCAGTAGCTTGACTAGCGGGAGGAGAGGCACAGATACGCAGTATTTT. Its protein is CASSLTSGRRGTDTQYF.

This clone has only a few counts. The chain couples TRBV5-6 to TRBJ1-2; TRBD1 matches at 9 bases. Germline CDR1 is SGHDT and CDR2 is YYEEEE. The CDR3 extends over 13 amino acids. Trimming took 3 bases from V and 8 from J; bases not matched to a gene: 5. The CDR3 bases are TGTGCCAGCAGCTGGGGACAGGGTCAAGGCTACACCTTC. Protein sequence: CASSWGQGQGYTF. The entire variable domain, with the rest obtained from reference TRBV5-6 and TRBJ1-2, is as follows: DAGVTQSPTHLIKTRGQQVTLRCSPKSGHDTVSWYQQALGQGPQFIFQYYEEEERQRGNFPDRFSGHQFPNYSSELNVNALLLGDSALYLCASSWGQGQGYTFGSGTRLTVV.

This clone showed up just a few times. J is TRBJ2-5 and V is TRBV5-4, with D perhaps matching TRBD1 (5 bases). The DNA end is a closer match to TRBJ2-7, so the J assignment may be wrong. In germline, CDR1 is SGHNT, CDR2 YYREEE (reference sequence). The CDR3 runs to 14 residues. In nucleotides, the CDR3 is TGTGCCAGCAGCTTGTCCCGACAGTCCTACGAGCAGTACTTC. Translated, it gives CASSLSRQSYEQYF.

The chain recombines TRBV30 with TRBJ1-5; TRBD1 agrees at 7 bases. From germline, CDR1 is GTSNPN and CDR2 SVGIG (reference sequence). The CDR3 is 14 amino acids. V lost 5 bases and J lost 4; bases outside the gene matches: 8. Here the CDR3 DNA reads TGTGCCTGGGAGACAGGGTTTGGTAATCAGCCCCAGCATTTT. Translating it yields CAWETGFGNQPQHF.

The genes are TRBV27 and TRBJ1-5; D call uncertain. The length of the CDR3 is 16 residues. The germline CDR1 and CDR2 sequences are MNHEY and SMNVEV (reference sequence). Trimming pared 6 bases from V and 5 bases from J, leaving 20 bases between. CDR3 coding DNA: TGTGCCAGCAGGACTCTGGGAGGGAGGCGAGATCAGCCCCAGCATTTT. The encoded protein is CASRTLGGRRDQPQHF.

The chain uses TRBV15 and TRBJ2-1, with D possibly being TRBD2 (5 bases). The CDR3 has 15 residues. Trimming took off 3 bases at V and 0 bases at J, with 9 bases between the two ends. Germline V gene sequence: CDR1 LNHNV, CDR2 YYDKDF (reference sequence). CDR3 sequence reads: CATSRGESSYNEQFF. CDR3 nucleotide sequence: TGTGCCACCAGCAGGGGAGAAAGCTCCTACAATGAGCAGTTCTTC.

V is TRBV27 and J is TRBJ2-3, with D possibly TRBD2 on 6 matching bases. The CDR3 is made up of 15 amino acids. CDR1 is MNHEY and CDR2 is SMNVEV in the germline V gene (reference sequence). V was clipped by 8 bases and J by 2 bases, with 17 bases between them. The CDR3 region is CASLSGTLLTDTQYF. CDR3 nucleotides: TGTGCCAGCCTCTCAGGGACTTTGCTCACAGATACGCAGTATTTT.

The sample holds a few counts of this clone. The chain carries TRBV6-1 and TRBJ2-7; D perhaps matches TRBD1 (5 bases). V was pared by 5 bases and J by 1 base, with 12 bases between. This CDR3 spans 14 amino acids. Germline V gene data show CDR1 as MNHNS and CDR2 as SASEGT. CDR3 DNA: TGTGCCAGCAGTATAGGACACGGATCCTACGAGCAGTACTTC. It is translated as CASSIGHGSYEQYF.

The CDR3 protein is CAWLGTSGSREQFF. CDR3 sequence (DNA): TGTGCCTGGCTCGGGACTAGCGGGAGCCGCGAGCAGTTCTTC. V and J are TRBV30 and TRBJ2-1; 14 bases align to TRBD2. The CDR3 length is 14 residues. Germline loops: CDR1 GTSNPN, CDR2 SVGIG (reference sequence). The J segment lost 10 bases and the V segment lost 5 bases, leaving 7 bases of the junction unmatched.

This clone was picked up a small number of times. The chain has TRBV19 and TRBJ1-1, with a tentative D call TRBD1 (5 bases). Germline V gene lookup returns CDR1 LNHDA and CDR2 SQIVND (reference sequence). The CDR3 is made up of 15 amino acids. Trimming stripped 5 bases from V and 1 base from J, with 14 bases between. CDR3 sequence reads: CASSPIQAANTEAFF. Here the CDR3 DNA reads TGTGCCAGTAGTCCTATACAGGCTGCGAACACTGAAGCTTTCTTT.

The CDR3 sequence is CASSVSRNTEAFF. The CDR3 coding sequence is TGTGCCAGTAGTGTTAGTAGAAACACTGAAGCTTTCTTT. The J gene is TRBJ1-1, the V gene TRBV19; D ambiguous. The V end lost 5 bases, the J end lost 2 bases, and 9 bases lay between the germline ends. CDR1 and CDR2 (germline): LNHDA, SQIVND (reference sequence). This CDR3 has 13 residues.